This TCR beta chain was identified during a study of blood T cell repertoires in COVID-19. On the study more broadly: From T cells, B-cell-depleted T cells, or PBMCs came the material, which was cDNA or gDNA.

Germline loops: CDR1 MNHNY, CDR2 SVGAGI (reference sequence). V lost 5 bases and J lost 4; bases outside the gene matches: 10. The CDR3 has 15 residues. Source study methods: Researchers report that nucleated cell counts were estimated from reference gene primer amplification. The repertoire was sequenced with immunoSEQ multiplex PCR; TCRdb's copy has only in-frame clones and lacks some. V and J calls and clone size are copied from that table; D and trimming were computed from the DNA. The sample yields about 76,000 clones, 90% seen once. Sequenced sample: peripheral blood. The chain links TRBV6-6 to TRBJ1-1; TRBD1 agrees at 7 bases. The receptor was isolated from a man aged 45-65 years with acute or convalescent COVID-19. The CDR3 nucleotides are TGTGCCAGCAGTAACCTTCGGACAGGTGGCACTGAAGCTTTCTTT. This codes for CASSNLRTGGTEAFF.